This T cell receptor (beta chain) was profiled in a study of blood T cell repertoires in COVID-19. Study details: T cells, B-cell-depleted T cells, or PBMCs provided the cDNA or gDNA that served as material.

The J segment lost 9 bases and the V segment lost 2 bases, leaving 8 bases of the junction unmatched. This CDR3 is 15 amino acids long. Per the germline V gene, CDR1 is GTSNPN and CDR2 is SVGIG (reference sequence). As processed by the authors: Amplifying reference gene primers gave estimates of nucleated cell counts. Produced via immunoSEQ multiplex PCR; TCRdb's table is partial and in-frame only. The DNA gave D and trimming, while V, J and clone size come from that table. The table shows roughly 13,000 clones, with more than 70% occurring only once. Specimen: peripheral blood. The clonotype was recovered from a man between 65 and 85 years old with acute or convalescent COVID-19. This chain links TRBV30 with TRBJ2-1, with TRBD2 identical over 12 bases. The CDR3 nucleotides are TGTGCCTGGAGTAAGACTAGCGGGAGTCGGGGTGAGCAGTTCTTC. Translation: CAWSKTSGSRGEQFF.